This T cell receptor beta chain was documented in a study of CD8 T cells in ankylosing spondylitis. Whole-study results and caveats: Before this, some motif variants had been reported in reactive arthritis synovial fluid and blood. Blood from ankylosing spondylitis patients appeared to carry a characteristic roughly eight-variant TCR beta motif.

This clonotype was detected many times. Its antigen is as yet unknown. V lost 1 base and J lost 7, with 21 bases in between. CDR1 is SQVTM, CDR2 ANQGSEA, per germline. CDR3 length equals 16 residues. TCRdb used MiXCR to reprocess the 5' RACE reads, holding one entry per CDR3 protein. The table records about 240,000 distinct CDR3 sequences, 7.5% to 9% of them present only once. The V and J genes are TRBV29-1 and TRBJ2-3; D may be TRBD1 (6 bases). This TCR derives from a male donor with ankylosing spondylitis or in good health (not recorded which). Sequenced input: blood, either unsorted or a sorted T cell fraction (not recorded which). For the CDR3, the DNA is TGCAGCGTTGAAGCCCGTGCCGGGACACTCAGGAATACGCAGTATTTT. Amino acids: CSVEARAGTLRNTQYF.